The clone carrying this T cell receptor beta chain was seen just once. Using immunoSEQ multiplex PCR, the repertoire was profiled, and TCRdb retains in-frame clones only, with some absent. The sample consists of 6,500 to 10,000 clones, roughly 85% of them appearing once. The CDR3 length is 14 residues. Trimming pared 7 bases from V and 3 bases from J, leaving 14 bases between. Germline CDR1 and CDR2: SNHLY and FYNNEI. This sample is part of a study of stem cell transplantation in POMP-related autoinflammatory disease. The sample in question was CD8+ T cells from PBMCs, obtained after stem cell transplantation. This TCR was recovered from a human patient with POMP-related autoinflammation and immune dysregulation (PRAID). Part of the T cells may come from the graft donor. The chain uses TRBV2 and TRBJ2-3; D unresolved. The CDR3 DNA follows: TGTGCCAGCACATTCGAGCCCCGGACAGATACGCAGTATTTT. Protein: CASTFEPRTDTQYF.